These T cell receptor beta chains were read from a single sample in a study of blood T cell repertoires in COVID-19. Libraries were prepared by immunoSEQ multiplex PCR; TCRdb keeps only in-frame clonotypes and omits some of them. The sample records under 200,000 clones, about 80% being singletons. The specimen sequenced was PBMCs or T cells enriched from blood (not recorded which). The receptors were sampled from a woman aged 60-75 years who had recovered from COVID-19. Both conserved end residues are part of each CDR3. The D gene is left open where the match is weak. A clone size is listed for some rows: how often the clone was seen (once, few, many), or a class if it is expanded.

V	size	J	D	CDR3	DNA
TRBV9	-	TRBJ2-7	-	CASGPSGQGYEQYF	TGTGCCAGCGGGCCTTCAGGGCAGGGCTACGAGCAGTACTTC
TRBV5-1	many	TRBJ2-1	TRBD1	CASSLAPGTEQNEQFF	TGCGCCAGCAGTCTGGCCCCCGGGACAGAGCAGAACGAGCAGTTCTTC
TRBV9	-	TRBJ1-6	TRBD1	CASSVEGQGASPLHF	TGTGCCAGCAGCGTAGAGGGACAGGGGGCTTCACCCCTCCACTTT
TRBV12-3/TRBV12-4	few	TRBJ1-1	TRBD1	CASRDRATAEAFF	TGTGCCAGCAGAGACAGGGCAACAGCTGAAGCTTTCTTT
TRBV6-5	-	TRBJ1-2	-	CASRGSLNYGYTF	TGTGCCAGCCGAGGCAGCCTGAACTATGGCTACACCTTC
TRBV11-2	-	TRBJ2-5	TRBD2	CASSPTSGGAGETQYF	TGTGCCAGCAGCCCGACTAGCGGGGGGGCCGGGGAGACCCAGTACTTC
TRBV24-1	few	TRBJ2-3	TRBD2	CATSDASGEGTDTQYF	TGTGCCACCAGTGACGCTAGCGGGGAGGGCACAGATACGCAGTATTTT
TRBV11-2	-	TRBJ1-1	-	CASSLTSTEAFF	TGTGCCAGCAGCTTAACAAGCACTGAAGCTTTCTTT
TRBV10-3	once	TRBJ2-7	-	CAISDPFSTGYEQYF	TGTGCCATCAGTGATCCTTTCTCGACAGGCTACGAGCAGTACTTC
TRBV12-3/TRBV12-4	-	TRBJ2-1	-	CASSLDRDEQFF	TGTGCCAGCAGTTTAGACAGGGATGAGCAGTTCTTC
TRBV9	-	TRBJ1-4	-	CASSVGGWVGEKLFF	TGTGCCAGCAGCGTAGGAGGGTGGGTTGGTGAAAAACTGTTTTTT
TRBV3-1/TRBV3-2	-	TRBJ1-2	-	CASSQGAGSNYGYTF	TGTGCCAGCAGCCAAGGGGCAGGGTCGAACTATGGCTACACCTTC
TRBV5-4	-	TRBJ2-3	-	CASSLKLGRGGTDTQYF	TGTGCCAGCAGCTTGAAACTAGGGCGGGGAGGCACAGATACGCAGTATTTT
TRBV2	-	TRBJ2-1	TRBD2	CASTLAGVVEQFF	TGTGCCAGCACCCTGGCGGGGGTAGTTGAGCAGTTCTTC
TRBV10-3	-	TRBJ2-3	-	CAISDAGATDTQYF	TGTGCCATCAGTGACGCAGGGGCTACAGATACGCAGTATTTT
TRBV21-1	-	TRBJ1-3	-	CASSKHGVRGVLKTHLGYTIYF	TGTGCCAGCAGCAAACATGGGGTCAGGGGAGTCCTTAAAACCCACCTAGGGTACACCATATATTTT
TRBV2	-	TRBJ2-5	TRBD1	CASSDGQGAETQYF	TGTGCCAGCAGTGACGGGCAGGGGGCAGAGACCCAGTACTTC
TRBV27	-	TRBJ1-5	TRBD1	CASSVRDSGQPQHF	TGTGCCAGCAGTGTCAGGGACAGTGGTCAGCCCCAGCATTTT
TRBV25-1	-	TRBJ1-2	-	CASSPIGGGRNGYTF	TGTGCCAGCAGCCCAATTGGGGGCGGTAGGAATGGCTACACCTTC
TRBV7-9	-	TRBJ2-1	-	CASSLVQYNEQFF	TGTGCCAGCAGCTTAGTCCAATACAATGAGCAGTTCTTC
TRBV30	-	TRBJ1-1	TRBD1	CAWTNLLTGGNTEAFF	TGTGCCTGGACCAACCTATTGACAGGGGGGAACACTGAAGCTTTCTTT
TRBV6-4	-	TRBJ1-6	TRBD1	CASSAKGQGYNSPLHF	TGTGCCAGCAGTGCTAAGGGACAGGGCTATAATTCACCCCTCCACTTT
TRBV7-9	-	TRBJ2-1	-	CASRAPSYNEQFF	TGTGCCTCGCGGGCCCCCTCCTACAATGAGCAGTTCTTC
TRBV24-1	-	TRBJ2-7	TRBD1	CATSDPRDRSYEQYF	TGTGCCACCAGTGATCCCAGGGACAGGAGCTACGAGCAGTACTTC
TRBV29-1	-	TRBJ2-1	-	CSVEGTTYNEQFF	TGCAGCGTTGAAGGGACAACTTACAATGAGCAGTTCTTC
TRBV7-5	-	TRBJ1-5	-	CARSLGCGGGLNQPQHF	TGTGCCAGAAGCTTAGGGTGTGGGGGAGGGTTAAATCAGCCCCAGCATTTT
TRBV19	-	TRBJ2-1	TRBD2	CASSTGTSVINEQFF	TGTGCCAGTAGTACCGGGACTAGCGTGATTAATGAGCAGTTCTTC
TRBV7-2	few	TRBJ2-3	TRBD2	CASRRGGSSTDTQYF	TGTGCCAGCCGTCGGGGGGGCTCTAGCACAGATACGCAGTATTTT
TRBV6-5	-	TRBJ1-2	-	CASRVSGGSNYGYTF	TGTGCCAGCAGAGTCTCGGGGGGGTCGAACTATGGCTACACCTTC
TRBV11-2	-	TRBJ2-7	TRBD1	CASRSPGGGYEQYF	TGTGCCAGCAGATCGCCAGGGGGCGGATACGAGCAGTACTTC
TRBV3-1/TRBV3-2	-	TRBJ2-5	TRBD2	CASSQERRGAETQYF	TGTGCCAGCAGCCAAGAAAGGCGGGGGGCTGAGACCCAGTACTTC